This record concerns one T cell receptor (beta chain) sequence. As yet, its antigen is unknown. The sample belongs to a study of cytomegalovirus exposure and HLA in healthy donors. General study findings and limits: In the analysis, some V segments, TRBV6-2 and TRBV6-3 included, were excluded as indistinguishable. A later analysis reportedly found that, within productive TCRs, an Asian-associated ancestry cluster had fewer N-insertions than the mean observed across the roughly 630 donors.

The PCR employed 60 Vbeta primers together with 13 Jbeta primers. The assay was immunoSEQ multiplex PCR, and TCRdb's table has in-frame clones only and misses some. This table has over 150,000 clones, 70% to 90% appearing once. V gave up 0 bases and J gave up 4 bases; unmatched junction bases: 4. The CDR3 has 15 amino acids. From germline, CDR1 is MNHNY and CDR2 SVGAGI (reference sequence). Material: PBMCs. This chain links TRBV6-6 with TRBJ1-2; 8 bases fit TRBD1. The TCR originated in a woman aged 18-35 years in good health and CMV-seronegative. CDR3 sequence: CASSYSDRVGYGYTF. In DNA form, the CDR3 reads TGTGCCAGCAGTTACTCGGACAGGGTGGGCTATGGCTACACCTTC.